A selection of T cell receptor beta chains follows, all from one sample in a study of blood T cell repertoires in COVID-19. Here immunoSEQ multiplex PCR was the method, and the copy in TCRdb shows in-frame clones only, minus some. The sample holds 90,000 to 130,000 clones, around nine tenths seen once. Sequencing used peripheral blood. Receptors were obtained from a woman aged 45 to 65 with acute or convalescent COVID-19. Each CDR3 is given with its conserved first and last residue. A D gene is named only where the DNA matches it firmly. Size is omitted from some rows. Given values are once, few, many or a class for expanded clones.

abundance	j_gene	d_gene	v_gene	CDR3nt	CDR3aa
NA	TRBJ2-3	TRBD2	TRBV3-1/TRBV3-2	TGTGCCAGCAGCCTTGGGACTAGCGGGCATACAGATACGCAGTATTTT	CASSLGTSGHTDTQYF
NA	TRBJ2-7	NA	TRBV11-1	TGTGCCAGCAGCCAAACAGGGCGGGGGCCACTGAACGAGCAGTACTTC	CASSQTGRGPLNEQYF
NA	TRBJ2-1	TRBD2	TRBV10-1	TGCGCCAGCAGTGAAGGGCTAGCGGGAGGACAGCAGTTCTTC	CASSEGLAGGQQFF
NA	TRBJ2-3	TRBD1	TRBV7-2	TGTGCCAGCAGAACCGGGACAGGGGTAGGAGGCACAGATACGCAGTATTTT	CASRTGTGVGGTDTQYF
once	TRBJ2-1	NA	TRBV5-6	TGTGCCAGCAGCAAAACGAGATCTAGAACCCCCTACAATGAGCAGTTCTTC	CASSKTRSRTPYNEQFF
NA	TRBJ2-3	NA	TRBV5-1	TGCGCCAGCAGCATCGGACTGCGCACAGATACGCAGTATTTT	CASSIGLRTDTQYF
NA	TRBJ1-1	TRBD1	TRBV6-5	TGTGCCACGGACAGGGCGGGCACTGAAGCTTTCTTT	CATDRAGTEAFF
NA	TRBJ2-6	NA	TRBV5-1	TGCGCCAGCAGCCATAGGACAGCTGGGGCCAACGTCCTGACTTTC	CASSHRTAGANVLTF
NA	TRBJ1-1	NA	TRBV9	TGTGCCAGCAGCACCTCCCCGCGGCGGGGGAACACTGAAGCTTTCTTT	CASSTSPRRGNTEAFF
NA	TRBJ2-7	TRBD1	TRBV7-2	TGTGCCAGCAGCTCCCGGACAGGGGTTTACGAGCAGTACTTC	CASSSRTGVYEQYF
few	TRBJ2-2	TRBD2	TRBV27	TGTGCCAGCACCTTAGCGGGAGGGCCGACCGGGGAGCTGTTTTTT	CASTLAGGPTGELFF
NA	TRBJ2-5	TRBD1	TRBV28	TGTGCCACCTCAGGGGGACAGGAGACCCAAGAGACCCAGTACTTC	CATSGGQETQETQYF
NA	TRBJ2-1	TRBD2	TRBV7-2	TGTGCCAGCAGCTCGGGACTAGCGGACTACAATGAGCAGTTCTTC	CASSSGLADYNEQFF
NA	TRBJ2-2	NA	TRBV7-2	TGTGCCAGCAGCTTAGGTATCAGGACGAACACCGGGGAGCTGTTTTTT	CASSLGIRTNTGELFF
NA	TRBJ2-1	TRBD2	TRBV7-9	TGTGCCAGCAGCTACGCCCTAACTAGCGGGGGCTCCTACAATGAGCAGTTCTTC	CASSYALTSGGSYNEQFF
NA	TRBJ1-1	NA	TRBV15	TGTGCCACCAGCAGGACTACAGGGTACTACACTGAAGCTTTCTTT	CATSRTTGYYTEAFF
NA	TRBJ2-7	TRBD2	TRBV24-1	TGTGCCACCAGTGATTTGGGGGTAGGGACTAACATCTACGAGCAGTACTTC	CATSDLGVGTNIYEQYF
NA	TRBJ1-5	NA	TRBV6-5	TGTGCCACCCAGAGGAATTCCTATAGCAATCAGCCCCAGCATTTT	CATQRNSYSNQPQHF
NA	TRBJ2-2	TRBD2	TRBV11-2	TGTGCCAGCAGCGGGAGGGACACCGGGGAGCTGTTTTTT	CASSGRDTGELFF
once	TRBJ2-5	TRBD2	TRBV27	TGTGCCAGCAGTGCACGACTAGCGGGAGGGGTGGAGACCCAGTACTTC	CASSARLAGGVETQYF
NA	TRBJ2-7	TRBD1	TRBV25-1	TGTGCCAGCAGTGGGGGACAGCCTCCCTACGAGCAGTACTTC	CASSGGQPPYEQYF
NA	TRBJ1-5	NA	TRBV6-1	TGTGCCAGCAGTGAAGCGCTAATTCAGCCCCAGCATTTT	CASSEALIQPQHF
NA	TRBJ2-2	NA	TRBV30	TGTGCCTGGCGCTCAACAGCGAACACCGGGGAGCTGTTTTTT	CAWRSTANTGELFF
few	TRBJ2-1	TRBD2	TRBV5-1	TGCGCCAGCAGACCCGAGCGGGGAGAATTAAGTGAGCAGTTCTTC	CASRPERGELSEQFF
once	TRBJ2-2	TRBD2	TRBV5-1	TGCGCCAGCAGCCCGACTAGCGGAGTTAACACCGGGGAGCTGTTTTTT	CASSPTSGVNTGELFF
few	TRBJ2-1	TRBD2	TRBV6-2/TRBV6-3	TGTGCCAGCAGTTACCTAGCGGGACGGAATGAGCAGTTCTTC	CASSYLAGRNEQFF
NA	TRBJ2-7	TRBD2	TRBV5-1	TGCGCCAGCAGCTTGGGCCCTATAGTGGCGGGAGGGCTTATGACCTACGAGCAGTACTTC	CASSLGPIVAGGLMTYEQYF
NA	TRBJ2-1	NA	TRBV6-1	TGTGCCAGCAGTGATGTATCGATATCCTTGGGGAGTCGTGGTAGATTCTTC	CASSDVSISLGSRGRFF
NA	TRBJ2-5	NA	TRBV28	TGTGCCAGCAGTGTCCAGGGGACCGAGACCCAGTACTTC	CASSVQGTETQYF
once	TRBJ1-2	TRBD1	TRBV5-5	TGTGCCAGCAGCTTGGATCTACCGGGACAGGGGCGCGGCTACACCTTC	CASSLDLPGQGRGYTF
NA	TRBJ2-2	TRBD2	TRBV19	TGTGCCAGTAGTATAAAGCGGGGGACCGGGGAGCTGTTTTTT	CASSIKRGTGELFF
NA	TRBJ2-5	TRBD2	TRBV14	TGTGCCAGCAGCCGTAAGCTGGGGGGGACTAGCGGGAGAAGAGAGACCCAGTACTTC	CASSRKLGGTSGRRETQYF
NA	TRBJ2-6	NA	TRBV6-7	TGTGCCAGCAGTTCCCTCCCCGACAGGCGAAGGGCTGGGGCCAACGTCCTGACTTTC	CASSSLPDRRRAGANVLTF
NA	TRBJ2-2	TRBD2	TRBV18	TGTGCCAGCTCACCGACAGCGGGAGCGGGCACCGGGGAGCTGTTTTTT	CASSPTAGAGTGELFF
NA	TRBJ2-2	NA	TRBV11-3	TGTGCCAGCAGCTTAATCCGGGGGAGTTCCGGGGAGCTGTTTTTT	CASSLIRGSSGELFF
NA	TRBJ1-6	TRBD1	TRBV27	TGTGCCAGCAGTTCAATAAGACAGGGTGGGAATTCACCCCTCCACTTT	CASSSIRQGGNSPLHF
few	TRBJ1-5	TRBD1	TRBV24-1	TGTGCCACCAGTCCGGGACAGATCAATCAGCCCCAGCATTTT	CATSPGQINQPQHF
NA	TRBJ1-3	NA	TRBV5-1	TGCGCCAGCAGCCTTACAGGGTCCAGCTCTGGAAACACCATATATTTT	CASSLTGSSSGNTIYF
NA	TRBJ2-5	TRBD1	TRBV24-1	TGTGCCACCAGTGATTTAGGGACAGGGAAGACCCAGTACTTC	CATSDLGTGKTQYF
NA	TRBJ1-3	NA	TRBV5-1	TGCGCCAGCAGCTTGGCTGACAGGTCCTCTGGAAACACCATATATTTT	CASSLADRSSGNTIYF
NA	TRBJ2-3	TRBD1	TRBV19	TGTGCCAGTAGTAAAGGACAGGGCCGTGGCACAGATACGCAGTATTTT	CASSKGQGRGTDTQYF
NA	TRBJ2-7	TRBD2	TRBV15	TGTGCCACCAGCAGAGCGGGGGGGAGAGACGAGCAGTACTTC	CATSRAGGRDEQYF
NA	TRBJ2-7	TRBD1	TRBV18	TGTGCCAGCTCTCGGGACAGTCCCTACGAGCAGTACTTC	CASSRDSPYEQYF
NA	TRBJ2-2	TRBD1	TRBV13	TGTGCCAGCAGCTCCGGGACAGCCTTGAACACCGGGGAGCTGTTTTTT	CASSSGTALNTGELFF
once	TRBJ2-7	NA	TRBV19	TGTGCCAGTAGTATTTGGGGGAGGAGGAACGAGCAGTACTTC	CASSIWGRRNEQYF
NA	TRBJ1-2	NA	TRBV5-1	TGCGCCAGCAGCCCGACCGCGGGGTCGGATGGCTACACCTTC	CASSPTAGSDGYTF
NA	TRBJ2-7	TRBD1	TRBV5-1	TGCGCCAGCAGCTTGCTGGGACAGGTCTCCTACGAGCAGTACTTC	CASSLLGQVSYEQYF
once	TRBJ2-1	NA	TRBV5-6	TGTGCCAGCAGCTCCCCCGCGATAACTAGCTCTCGCGTTTTCAATGAGCAGTTCTTC	CASSSPAITSSRVFNEQFF